This TCR beta chain was observed in a study of blood T cells in healthy people across ages (dated by TCRdb to the mid-2010s). Context from the whole study: In model experiments, template switching captured roughly one uniquely barcoded TCR beta cDNA molecule for every two T cells. The donors were split into four age groups: young (average about 15 years), middle-aged (more than 35), aged (more than 60) and long-lived (roughly 86). The study measured age-related changes in TCR beta repertoire diversity using deep sequencing normalized with unique cDNA molecular identifiers. To avoid experimental bias, donors of different ages were spread randomly across the sequencing lanes. For two donors (one aged 18 to 29 and one aged 80 or older), the study analyzed two additional independent replicas of 1 million unique cDNA reads from the same blood draw. What the research found in general, with its limitations: Because donor CMV infection status was unknown, age-related changes in expanded clonotypes were potentially confounded. A strong correlation was found between observed TCR beta diversity and the percentage of naive T cells measured by flow cytometry. Observed TCR beta diversity per million T cells fell roughly linearly with age, and a significant reduction was already apparent by age roughly 40. Compared with the aged group, the long-lived group had more naive CD4+ T cells, fewer expanded clones and increased TCR diversity, a pattern suggesting age selection. Because profiling used bulk unsorted PBMCs, naive and antigen-experienced compartments could not be compared conclusively. Total diversity estimates from one million sequenced T cells were considered lower bounds and underestimates.

The donors were roughly 38 Caucasian individuals from Russia, aged roughly 6 to 90 years, who were systemically healthy. Each donor gave ten milliliters of peripheral blood, collected into EDTA-treated Vacutainer tubes. PBMCs were isolated by Ficoll-Paque density-gradient centrifugation, with at least 6.5 million obtained per sample. Trizol reagent was used to extract total RNA from PBMCs, with at least 5.5 micrograms per sample. The percentages of naive CD45RAhigh/CD27high T cells were determined by flow cytometry on a PBMC aliquot from every donor. This clonotype has at least ten counts. Its antigen is unknown. Base qualities are not recorded, but no much larger clone differs from it by a single base. The library was obtained by 5' RACE. The run used an Illumina HiSeq 2500. The second PCR ran for roughly 7 to 12 cycles and used a J-beta primer mix along with a sample-barcoded 5' primer. A template-switch 5' adaptor carrying 12 random nucleotides introduced a unique molecular identifier onto each TCR beta cDNA molecule. At least 2.5 million CDR3-containing paired-end reads were obtained from each sample. First-strand cDNA was synthesized from all RNA with the Mint cDNA synthesis kit, primed by a TRBC-specific oligonucleotide. Following uracil-DNA glycosylase treatment, a first 18-cycle PCR with universal primers M1SS and BC2_uni_R was performed on all cDNA. The study's own analysis went as follows. Normalization of each sample was performed by random selection of 1 million high-quality reads, each carrying a distinct molecular identifier. Instead of being binned into consensus sequences, reads that shared molecular identifiers were thrown out. CDR3 identification, clonotype clustering and error correction used MiTCR with a Q25 quality threshold and the strictest error-elimination algorithm. A nonparametric unseen species model using Euler transformation provided a lower-bound estimate of total TCR beta diversity. TCRdb reanalyzed the raw reads on its own, using fastp at Q25 for trimming and MiXCR for clone calling, and kept in-frame beta chains. Rows are unified per CDR3 protein, each entry keeping the most common DNA and genes. TCRdb's processing, not the authors' own work, is the source of the V and J calls. A total of some 1.5 million distinct CDR3 sequences appear in this sample, roughly 27% of them only once. About 8% of the sample rests with the top ten.

The cysteine opens and the phenylalanine closes a CDR3 of 14 amino acids. Only the CDR3 portion is preserved as DNA: 42 bases, with reading frame beginning at the first base. Clipping removes 0 bases from V and 4 bases from J, with 2 as the unmatched junction base count. In the germline V gene, CDR1 corresponds to SGDLS and CDR2 to YYNGEE. The rearrangement combines TRBV9 with TRBJ2-5; 8 bases in the middle match TRBD2. Specimen: blood. This receptor was obtained from a woman in her twenties or thirties in good health. The CDR3 protein sequence reads: CASSVGTSRETQYF. The bases are TGTGCCAGCAGCGTAGGGACTAGCCGAGAGACCCAGTACTTC.